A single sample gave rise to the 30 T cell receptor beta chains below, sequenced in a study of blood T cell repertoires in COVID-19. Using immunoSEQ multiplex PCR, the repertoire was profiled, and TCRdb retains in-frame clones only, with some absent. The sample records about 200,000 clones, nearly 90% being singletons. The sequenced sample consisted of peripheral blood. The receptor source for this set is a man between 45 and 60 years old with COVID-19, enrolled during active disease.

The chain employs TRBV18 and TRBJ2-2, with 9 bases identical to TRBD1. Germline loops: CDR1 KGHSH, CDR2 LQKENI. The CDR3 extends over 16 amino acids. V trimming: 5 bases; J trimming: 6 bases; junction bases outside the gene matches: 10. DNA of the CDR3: TGTGCCAGCTCAAGCAGAGACAGGGGGTTTGCCGGGGAGCTGTTTTTT. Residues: CASSSRDRGFAGELFF.

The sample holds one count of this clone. DNA of the CDR3: TGTGCCAGCAGCCTTCAGGTTGAAGCTTTCTTT. This translates into CASSLQVEAFF. The chain is built from TRBV6-6 and TRBJ1-1; D is unresolved. Per the germline V gene, CDR1 is MNHNY and CDR2 is SVGAGI (reference sequence). The CDR3 sequence is 11 residues long. Trimming removed 6 bases at V and 7 bases at J, with 9 bases between.

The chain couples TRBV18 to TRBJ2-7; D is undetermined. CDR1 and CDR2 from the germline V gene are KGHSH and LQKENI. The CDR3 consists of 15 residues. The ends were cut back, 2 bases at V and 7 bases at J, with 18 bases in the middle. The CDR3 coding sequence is TGTGCCAGCTCACCATTGAACTTCCAATCGAGAGAGCAGTACTTC. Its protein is CASSPLNFQSREQYF. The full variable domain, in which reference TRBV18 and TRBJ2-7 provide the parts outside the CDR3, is NAGVMQNPRHLVRRRGQEARLRCSPMKGHSHVYWYRQLPEEGLKFMVYLQKENIIDESGMPKERFSAEFPKEGPSILRIQQVVRGDSAAYFCASSPLNFQSREQYFGPGTRLTVT.

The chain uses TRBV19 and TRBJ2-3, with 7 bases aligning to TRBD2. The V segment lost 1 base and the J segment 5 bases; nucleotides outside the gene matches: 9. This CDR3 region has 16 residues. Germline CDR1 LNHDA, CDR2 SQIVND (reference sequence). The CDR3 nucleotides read TGTGCCAGTAGTATAGTGGCTAGCGGAGGTGGAGATACGCAGTATTTT. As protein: CASSIVASGGGDTQYF.

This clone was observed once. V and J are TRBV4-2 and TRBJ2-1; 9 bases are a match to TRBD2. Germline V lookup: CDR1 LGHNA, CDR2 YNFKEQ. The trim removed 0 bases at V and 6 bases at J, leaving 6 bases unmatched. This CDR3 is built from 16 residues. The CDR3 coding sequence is TGTGCCAGCAGCCAAGATCGGGCGGGGGGGCGCAATGAGCAGTTCTTC. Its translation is CASSQDRAGGRNEQFF.

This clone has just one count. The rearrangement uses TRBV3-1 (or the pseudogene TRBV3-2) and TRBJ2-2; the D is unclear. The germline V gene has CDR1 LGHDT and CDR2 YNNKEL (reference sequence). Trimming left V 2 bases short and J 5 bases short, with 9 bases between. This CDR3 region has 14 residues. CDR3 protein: CASSQLKSTGELFF. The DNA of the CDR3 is TGTGCCAGCAGCCAACTAAAGTCAACCGGGGAGCTGTTTTTT.

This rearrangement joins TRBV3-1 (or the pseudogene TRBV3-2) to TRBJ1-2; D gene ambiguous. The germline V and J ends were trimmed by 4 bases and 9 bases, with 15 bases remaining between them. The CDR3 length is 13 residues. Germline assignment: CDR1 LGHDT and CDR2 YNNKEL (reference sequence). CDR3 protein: CASSPREGGSYTF. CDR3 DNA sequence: TGTGCCAGCAGCCCCCGGGAGGGCGGCAGCTACACCTTC.

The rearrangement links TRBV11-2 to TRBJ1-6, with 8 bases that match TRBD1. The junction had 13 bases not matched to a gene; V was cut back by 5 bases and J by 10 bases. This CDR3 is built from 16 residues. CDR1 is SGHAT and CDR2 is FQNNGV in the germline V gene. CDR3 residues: CASSPGRDRLVSPLHF. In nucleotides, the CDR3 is TGTGCCAGCAGCCCGGGCCGGGACAGGCTTGTCTCACCCCTCCACTTT.

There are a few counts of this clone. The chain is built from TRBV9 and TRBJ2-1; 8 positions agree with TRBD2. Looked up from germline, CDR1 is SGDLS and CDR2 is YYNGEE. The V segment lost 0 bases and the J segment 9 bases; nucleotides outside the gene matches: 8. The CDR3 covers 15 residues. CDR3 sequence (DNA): TGTGCCAGCAGCGTAGAAAGGACTAGCCGGATTGAGCAGTTCTTC. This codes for CASSVERTSRIEQFF.

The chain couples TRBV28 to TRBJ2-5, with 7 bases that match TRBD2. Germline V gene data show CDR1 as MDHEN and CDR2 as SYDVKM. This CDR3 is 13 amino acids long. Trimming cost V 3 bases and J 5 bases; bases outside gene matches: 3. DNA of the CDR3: TGTGCCAGCAGTTTCGGGGGAGGGGAGACCCAGTACTTC. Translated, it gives CASSFGGGETQYF.

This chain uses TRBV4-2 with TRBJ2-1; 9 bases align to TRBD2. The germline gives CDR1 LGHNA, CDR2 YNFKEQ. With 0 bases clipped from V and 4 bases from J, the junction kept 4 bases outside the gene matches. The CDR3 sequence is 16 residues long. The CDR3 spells CASSQDPRGGYNEQFF. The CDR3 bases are TGTGCCAGCAGCCAAGACCCGCGGGGGGGGTACAATGAGCAGTTCTTC.

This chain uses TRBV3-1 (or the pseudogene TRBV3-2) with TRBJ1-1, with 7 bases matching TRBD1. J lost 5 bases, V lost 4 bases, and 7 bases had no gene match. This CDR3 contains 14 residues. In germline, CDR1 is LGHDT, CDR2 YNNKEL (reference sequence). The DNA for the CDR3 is TGTGCCAGCAGCCGAAGGGGGCTAGGAACTGAAGCTTTCTTT. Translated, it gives CASSRRGLGTEAFF.

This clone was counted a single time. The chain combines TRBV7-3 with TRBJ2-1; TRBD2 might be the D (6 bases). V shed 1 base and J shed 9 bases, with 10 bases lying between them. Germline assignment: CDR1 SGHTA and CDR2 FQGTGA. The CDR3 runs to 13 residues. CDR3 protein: CASSLIGGAEQFF. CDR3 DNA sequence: TGTGCCAGCAGCTTAATCGGCGGGGCTGAGCAGTTCTTC.

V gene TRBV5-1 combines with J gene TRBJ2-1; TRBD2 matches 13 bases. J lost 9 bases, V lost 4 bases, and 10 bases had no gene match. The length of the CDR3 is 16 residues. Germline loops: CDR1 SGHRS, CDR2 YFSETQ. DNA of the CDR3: TGCGCCAGCAGCCTTCTCGGACTAGCGGGAGATGGTGAGCAGTTCTTC. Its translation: CASSLLGLAGDGEQFF. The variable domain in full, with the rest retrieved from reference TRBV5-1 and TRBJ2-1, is KAGVTQTPRYLIKTRGQQVTLSCSPISGHRSVSWYQQTPGQGLQFLFEYFSETQRNKGNFPGRFSGRQFSNSRSEMNVSTLELGDSALYLCASSLLGLAGDGEQFFGPGTRLTVL.

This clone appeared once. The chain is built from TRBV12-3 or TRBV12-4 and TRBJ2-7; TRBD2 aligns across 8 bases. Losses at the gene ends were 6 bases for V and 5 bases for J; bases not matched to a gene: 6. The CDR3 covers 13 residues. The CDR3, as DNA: TGTGCCAGCAGATCCGGGACTAGGGACGAGCAGTACTTC. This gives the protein CASRSGTRDEQYF.

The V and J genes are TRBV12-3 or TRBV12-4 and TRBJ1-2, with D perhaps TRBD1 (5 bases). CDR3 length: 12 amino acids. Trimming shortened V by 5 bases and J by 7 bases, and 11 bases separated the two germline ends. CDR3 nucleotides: TGTGCCAGCAGTCTGGGGCGGGGTGGCTACACCTTC. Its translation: CASSLGRGGYTF.

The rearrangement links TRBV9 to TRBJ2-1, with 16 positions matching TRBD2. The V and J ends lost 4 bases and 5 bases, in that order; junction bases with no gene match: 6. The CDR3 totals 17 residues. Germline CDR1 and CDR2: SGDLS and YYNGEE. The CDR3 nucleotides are TGTGCCAGCAGCTCGGGACTAGCGGGAGGGTTGGACAATGAGCAGTTCTTC. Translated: CASSSGLAGGLDNEQFF.

The CDR3 is CASSPPAGGPSSYNEQFF. The CDR3 DNA reads as TGTGCCAGCAGCCCGCCAGCGGGAGGGCCCTCTTCCTACAATGAGCAGTTCTTC. The chain has TRBV7-9 and TRBJ2-1, with 10 bases fitting TRBD2. The CDR3 runs 18 residues. V was pared by 5 bases and J by 1 base, with 11 bases of the junction left unmatched. The germline gives CDR1 SEHNR, CDR2 FQNEAQ (reference sequence).

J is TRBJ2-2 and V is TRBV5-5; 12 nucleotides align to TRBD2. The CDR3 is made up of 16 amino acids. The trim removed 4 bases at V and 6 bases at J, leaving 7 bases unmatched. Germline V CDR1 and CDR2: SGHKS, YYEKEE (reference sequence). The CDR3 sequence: CASSASTSGSAGELFF. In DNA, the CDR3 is TGTGCCAGCAGCGCCTCGACTAGCGGGAGCGCCGGGGAGCTGTTTTTT. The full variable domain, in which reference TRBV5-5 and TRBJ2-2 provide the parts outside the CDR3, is DAGVTQSPTHLIKTRGQQVTLRCSPISGHKSVSWYQQVLGQGPQFIFQYYEKEERGRGNFPDRFSARQFPNYSSELNVNALLLGDSALYLCASSASTSGSAGELFFGEGSRLTVL.

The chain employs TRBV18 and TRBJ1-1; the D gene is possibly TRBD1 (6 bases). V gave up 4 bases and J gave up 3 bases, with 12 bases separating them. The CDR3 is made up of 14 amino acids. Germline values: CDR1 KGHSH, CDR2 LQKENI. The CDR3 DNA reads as TGTGCCAGCTCACGCGGACAGAGCGACACTGAAGCTTTCTTT. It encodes CASSRGQSDTEAFF.

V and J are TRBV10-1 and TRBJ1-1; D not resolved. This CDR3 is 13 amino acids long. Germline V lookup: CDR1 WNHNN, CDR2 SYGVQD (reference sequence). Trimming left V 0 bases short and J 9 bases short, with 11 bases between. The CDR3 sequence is CASSESLRGKAFF. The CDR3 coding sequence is TGCGCCAGCAGTGAGTCTTTACGGGGTAAAGCTTTCTTT.

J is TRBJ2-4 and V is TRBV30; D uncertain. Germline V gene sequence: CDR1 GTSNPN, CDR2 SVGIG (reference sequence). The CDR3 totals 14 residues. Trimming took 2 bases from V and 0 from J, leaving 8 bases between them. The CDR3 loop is CAWSLWPAKNIQYF. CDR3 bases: TGTGCCTGGAGTCTGTGGCCAGCCAAAAACATTCAGTACTTC. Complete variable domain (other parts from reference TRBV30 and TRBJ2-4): SQTIHQWPATLVQPVGSPLSLECTVEGTSNPNLYWYRQAAGRGLQLLFYSVGIGQISSEVPQNLSASRPQDRQFILSSKKLLLSDSGFYLCAWSLWPAKNIQYFGAGTRLSVL.

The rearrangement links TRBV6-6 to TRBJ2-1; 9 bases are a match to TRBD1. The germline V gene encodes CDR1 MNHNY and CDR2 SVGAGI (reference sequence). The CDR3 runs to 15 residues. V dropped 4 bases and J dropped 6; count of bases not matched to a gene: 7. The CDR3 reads CASSSGTGPSNEQFF. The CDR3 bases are TGTGCCAGCAGTTCCGGGACAGGGCCTAGCAATGAGCAGTTCTTC.

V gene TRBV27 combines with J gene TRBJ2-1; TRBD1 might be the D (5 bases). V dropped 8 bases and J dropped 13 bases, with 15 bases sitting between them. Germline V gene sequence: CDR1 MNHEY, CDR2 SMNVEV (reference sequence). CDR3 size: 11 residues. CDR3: CASGHADLQFF. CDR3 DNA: TGTGCCAGCGGACATGCGGACCTCCAGTTCTTC.

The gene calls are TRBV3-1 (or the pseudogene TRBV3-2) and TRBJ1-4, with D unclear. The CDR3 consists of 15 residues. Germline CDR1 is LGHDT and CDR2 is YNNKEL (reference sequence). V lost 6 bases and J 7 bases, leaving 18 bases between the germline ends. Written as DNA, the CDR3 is TGTGCCAGCAGGTTCCGAGGGAGTTTAAGTGAAAAACTGTTTTTT. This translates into CASRFRGSLSEKLFF.

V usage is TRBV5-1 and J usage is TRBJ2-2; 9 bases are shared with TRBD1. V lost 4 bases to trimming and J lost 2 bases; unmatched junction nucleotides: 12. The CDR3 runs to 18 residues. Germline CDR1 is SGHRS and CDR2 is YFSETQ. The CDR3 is CASSLDPQGAFNTGELFF. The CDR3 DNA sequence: TGCGCCAGCAGCCTCGACCCACAGGGGGCGTTTAACACCGGGGAGCTGTTTTTT. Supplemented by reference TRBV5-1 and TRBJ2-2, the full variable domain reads KAGVTQTPRYLIKTRGQQVTLSCSPISGHRSVSWYQQTPGQGLQFLFEYFSETQRNKGNFPGRFSGRQFSNSRSEMNVSTLELGDSALYLCASSLDPQGAFNTGELFFGEGSRLTVL.

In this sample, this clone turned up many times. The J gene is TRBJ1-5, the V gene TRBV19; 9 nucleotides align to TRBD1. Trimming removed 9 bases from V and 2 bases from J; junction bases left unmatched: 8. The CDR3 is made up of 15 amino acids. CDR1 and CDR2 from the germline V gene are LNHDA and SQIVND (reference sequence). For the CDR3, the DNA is TGTGCCAGACCAGGGACAGGGCTGGGCAATCAGCCCCAGCATTTT. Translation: CARPGTGLGNQPQHF.

CDR3: CASSMDSSTYNSPLHF. DNA for the CDR3: TGTGCCAGCAGCATGGACAGCTCGACCTATAATTCACCCCTCCACTTT. This chain links TRBV28 with TRBJ1-6; weak D call: TRBD1 (6 bases). V gave up 6 bases and J gave up 2 bases, with 14 bases separating them. CDR1 and CDR2 (germline): MDHEN, SYDVKM. This CDR3 is built from 16 residues.

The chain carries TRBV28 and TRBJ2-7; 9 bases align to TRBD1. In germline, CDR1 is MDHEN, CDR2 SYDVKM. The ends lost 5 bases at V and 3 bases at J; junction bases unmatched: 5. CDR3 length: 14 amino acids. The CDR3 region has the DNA TGTGCCAGCAGTGGACAGGGGATACGCTACGAGCAGTACTTC. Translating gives CASSGQGIRYEQYF.

The CDR3 nucleotides are TGTGCCAGCAGACCTGGGACAGCAAGCAATGAAAAACTGTTTTTT. Translated: CASRPGTASNEKLFF. This chain joins TRBV6-5 and TRBJ1-4, with 7 bases lining up with TRBD1. This CDR3 contains 15 residues. V lost 6 bases to trimming and J lost 5 bases; unmatched junction nucleotides: 9. Germline V CDR1 and CDR2: MNHEY, SVGAGI.